This note documents a single T cell receptor beta chain sequence. Its target antigen remains unknown. It has no much larger one-base neighbor in the sample; base qualities were not kept. Other nucleotide sequences from this sample produce the same CDR3. This entry comes from a study of shared clonotypes between healthy human individuals (dated by TCRdb to between 2020 and 2021). Regarding the study in general: A few men and two women, aged 18 to 49 years, made up the cohort. For each donor, three plates each were used for CD4 naive and CD4 memory, two plates were used for CD8 naive, and one plate was used for CD8 memory. Blood TCR repertoires of a handful of healthy adults were deeply sequenced to estimate repertoire size and the extent of clonotype sharing between individuals. Different laboratories and diverse techniques were used to prepare libraries and sequence TCR repertoires, to increase sequencing depth and limit assay-specific biases. Each donor's leukapheresis produced roughly between roughly 0.85 and 9 billion PBMCs.

For the CD8 naive samples, CD45RO-negative cells were positively selected for CCR7, yielding a CD45RA+CCR7+ population from which TemRA cells were excluded. The donors were healthy, HIV-negative adults who had no recently reported acute infections or vaccinations. Every donor was a Caucasian adult living in Nashville, Tennessee, USA. Blood was obtained by leukapheresis, after which PBMCs were separated by Ficoll-Histopaque density gradient centrifugation and cryopreserved in liquid nitrogen vapor phase. Purity and quantity of every magnetically sorted T cell population were checked by analytical flow cytometry. Genomic DNA was isolated from every sorted fraction and measured by UV absorbance on a Nanodrop 2000c. Using the deep immunoSEQ assay, TCR CDR3 regions were amplified from genomic DNA by multiplex PCR. Extracted genomic DNA from each cell subset was spread evenly across all wells of several immunoSEQ 96-well plates, with each plate serving as a replicate. Each replicate PCR for sorted subsets received about 0.2 ug genomic DNA, equal to around 32,000 T cell genomes. The purified libraries were quantified using a Qubit 3.0 fluorometer, sized with a Bioanalyzer 2100, and then quantified again using the KAPA Library Quantification kit. A separate single-read 150-cycle Illumina NextSeq 550 flow cell was used to sequence each immunoSEQ 96-well plate. Per the authors' processing: Because only junctional sequences without quality scores were contained in the immunoSEQ output, filtering matching that applied to full-length reads could not be performed. Sequences were annotated with PyIR, a Python wrapper for IgBLAST v1.9, and V/J genes and CDR3 were assigned using IMGT germline references. Reads were removed for weak V/J assignments (E-value above 1e-6), missing CDR3, stop codons, out-of-frame junctions, or ambiguous translated residues. V3J clonotypes were defined as sequences sharing an identical inferred V gene, J gene, and CDR3 amino acid sequence. Percentage overlap between repertoires was computed as shared unique clonotypes divided by the size of the smaller repertoire. Repertoire richness was assessed with RTK rarefaction, the Chao1 estimator, and Recon v2.1 estimates of unobserved clonotypes. Generation probabilities for all TCRbeta clonotypes obtained by the gDNA method from a handful of donors were computed using OLGA. The immuneACCESS repertoire file appears here via TCRdb, limited to in-frame rearrangements. These files lack a portion of the clones; in checked studies, under half of the deficit traces to unresolved V genes, and the cause of the others is not known. The DNA gave D and trimming, while V, J and clone size come from that table. The sample data list about 1,800,000 clones, and around 96% of these were observed just once. 1% to 1.5% of the sample is held by the ten biggest clonotypes.

Results and caveats for the whole study, not just this receptor: Rarefaction of sorted-subset datasets indicated incomplete sequencing despite the large sequencing depth. Larger estimated clonotype richness was generally found for naive subsets than for memory subsets. The small number of donors limited the genetic and exposure-history diversity represented. Sharing across a few donors was observed for approximately 5% of naive CD4, less than 4% of naive CD8, 2.3% of memory CD4, and roughly 0.43% of memory CD8 clonotypes. Pairwise subsampling indicated that sequencing depth was expected to affect the degree of clonotype sharing among donors. Sampling was limited to blood, and TCR repertoires in tissue likely differ from TCR repertoires in blood. Higher generation probabilities were observed for clonotypes shared by all four sorted-subset donors than for non-shared clonotypes.

V trim: 1 base; J trim: 2 bases; unmatched bases: 4. Counted from cysteine to phenylalanine, this CDR3 has 15 amino acids. Of the read, only the CDR3 DNA is kept; its 45 bases are in frame from base 1. The germline V gene provides CDR1 MDHEN and CDR2 SYDVKM. The chain links TRBV28 with TRBJ2-5, with 7 bases aligning to TRBD2. The sequence came from a man in his late teens or twenties in good health. Sequenced: naive CD8+ T cells sorted from blood. The cell subset or site label on this specimen signifies: CD45RA+CCR7+. The DNA is as follows: TGTGCCAGCAGTTTATTTGCGGGGGTTCAAGAGACCCAGTACTTC. It translates as CASSLFAGVQETQYF.